This TCR beta chain appears in the sequencing data of a study of glioma-infiltrating T cells. As for the study in general: Glioma patients had dexamethasone for six or fewer days before surgery. Study findings and constraints: Signature shared blood CDR3 motifs were enriched in low-divergence and depleted in high-divergence patients.

The CDR3 consists of 17 residues. Germline V CDR1 and CDR2: LNHNV, YYDKDF (reference sequence). V was trimmed by 2 bases and J by 0 bases, leaving 17 bases between them. This clonotype has at least ten counts. Its antigen remains unidentified. Using RNA template, CDR3s of TCR alpha and beta were amplified with iRepertoire arm-PCR. Tissue mRNA or PBMC total RNA, roughly 100-400 ng, went into one-step reverse transcription and amplification. From the multiplex PCR reads, TCRdb called clonotypes with MiXCR, one entry per CDR3 protein. The sample comprises more than 350,000 distinct CDR3 sequences, roughly 41% of which are singletons, and around 12% rests with the top ten.

The chain recombines TRBV15 with TRBJ2-7; D is unresolved. Source material: glioma tissue, nonneoplastic brain tissue, or PBMCs (not recorded which). This TCR was recovered from a human donor with low-grade glioma or glioblastoma, undergoing nonglioma brain surgery, or in good health (not recorded which). The CDR3: CATSRTHNGGSSYEQYF. The DNA for the CDR3 is TGTGCCACCAGCAGAACTCATAACGGCGGAAGCTCCTACGAGCAGTACTTC.